This TCR beta chain was identified in a study of shared clonotypes between healthy human individuals. Regarding the study as a whole: With a few donors compared, 4.5% to 6.5% of naive CD4 clonotypes were shared. Naive subsets generally had larger estimated richness than memory subsets.

This clone was detected only a few times. Its cognate antigen is unknown. Sequencing was performed with immunoSEQ multiplex PCR; in TCRdb, only in-frame clones are kept and a portion is missing. The sample has under 1,100,000 clones, approximately 70% seen once; the top ten hold approximately 1.5%. Deletions cut 6 bases from V and 5 bases from J, with 14 bases between. This CDR3 spans 15 amino acids. Germline lookup yields CDR1 MNHEY and CDR2 SVGAGI. Each of the donors was a healthy adult who was HIV-negative and had not had a recent acute infection or vaccination. This chain connects TRBV6-5 to TRBJ1-6; a weak D match, TRBD1 (5 bases). The source is a man between 18 and 29 years old in good health. Sequenced: memory CD4+ T cells sorted from blood. As to subset: CD45RA-negative fraction. Here the CDR3 reads CASSSSGGDNSPLHF. For the CDR3, the DNA is TGTGCCAGCAGCTCCTCCGGGGGTGATAATTCACCCCTCCACTTT.